This TCR beta chain was found in a study of blood T cell repertoires in COVID-19. Study-wide background: Collection of acute and convalescent COVID-19 samples took place in the United States, Italy and Spain. T cells, B-cell-depleted T cells, or PBMCs provided the cDNA or gDNA that served as material.

The CDR3 contains 14 residues. The V gene end was trimmed by 0 bases and the J gene end by 10 bases; junction bases not matched to a gene: 8. CDR1 LNHNV and CDR2 YYDKDF come from the germline V gene (reference sequence). Authors' methods: Amplification of reference gene primers was used by the study to estimate nucleated cell counts. Profiled with immunoSEQ multiplex PCR; TCRdb holds only in-frame clones, not every one. V and J calls and clone size are those listed in that table; D and trimming were worked out from the DNA. The sample contains 140,000 or so clones, around 85% of which appear only once.

The TCR originated in a woman aged 80 or over with acute or convalescent COVID-19. The material sequenced was peripheral blood. The chain recombines TRBV15 with TRBJ1-1; TRBD1 matches at 7 bases. DNA of the CDR3: TGTGCCACCAGCAGAGATGAGTACAGGGGTAGAGCTTTCTTT. It translates to CATSRDEYRGRAFF.